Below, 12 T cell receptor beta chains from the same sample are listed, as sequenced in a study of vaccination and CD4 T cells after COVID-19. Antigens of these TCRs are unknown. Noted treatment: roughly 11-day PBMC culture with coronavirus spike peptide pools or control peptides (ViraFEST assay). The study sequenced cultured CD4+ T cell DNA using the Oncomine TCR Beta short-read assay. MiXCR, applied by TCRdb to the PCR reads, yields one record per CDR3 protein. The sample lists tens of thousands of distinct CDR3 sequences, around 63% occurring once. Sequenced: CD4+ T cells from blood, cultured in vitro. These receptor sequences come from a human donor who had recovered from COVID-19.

The CDR3 sequence is CSADPGGGTGELFF. The CDR3, as DNA: TGCAGTGCTGATCCAGGGGGTGGTACCGGGGAGCTGTTTTTT. The chain has TRBV20-1 and TRBJ2-2; 7 bases agree with TRBD1. The trim removed 5 bases at V and 5 bases at J, leaving 8 bases unmatched. CDR1 DFQATT and CDR2 SNEGSKA come from the germline V gene (reference sequence). CDR3 length equals 14 residues.

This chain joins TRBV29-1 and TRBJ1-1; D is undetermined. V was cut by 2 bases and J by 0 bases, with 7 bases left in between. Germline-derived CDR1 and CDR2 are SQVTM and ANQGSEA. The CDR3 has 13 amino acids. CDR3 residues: CSVEPRVNTEAFF. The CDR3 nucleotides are TGCAGCGTTGAACCCAGAGTGAACACTGAAGCTTTCTTT.

The CDR3 nucleotides are TGTGCCAGCAGCTTGGGGCCCGCACAGATCTCCTACGAGCAGTACTTC. It translates to CASSLGPAQISYEQYF. The V gene is TRBV7-2, the J gene TRBJ2-7; TRBD1 is a possible D gene (5 bases). V lost 3 bases, J lost 0 bases, and 15 bases lay in between. The germline CDR1 and CDR2 sequences are SGHTA and FQGNSA. There are 16 residues in the CDR3.

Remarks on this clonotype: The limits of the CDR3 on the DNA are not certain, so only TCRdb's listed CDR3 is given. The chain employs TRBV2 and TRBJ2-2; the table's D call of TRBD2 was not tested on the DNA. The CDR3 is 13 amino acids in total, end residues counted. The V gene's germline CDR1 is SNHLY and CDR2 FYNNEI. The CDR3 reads CASRAVAGGSVFF.

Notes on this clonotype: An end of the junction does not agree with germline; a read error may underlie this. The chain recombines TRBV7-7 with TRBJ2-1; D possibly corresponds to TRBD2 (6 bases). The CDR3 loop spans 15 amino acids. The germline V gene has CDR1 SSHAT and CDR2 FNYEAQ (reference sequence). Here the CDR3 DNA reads TGTGCTAGCAGCGCCCGCGGAGGGACCTACAATGAGCAGTTCTTC. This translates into CASSARGGTYNEQFF.

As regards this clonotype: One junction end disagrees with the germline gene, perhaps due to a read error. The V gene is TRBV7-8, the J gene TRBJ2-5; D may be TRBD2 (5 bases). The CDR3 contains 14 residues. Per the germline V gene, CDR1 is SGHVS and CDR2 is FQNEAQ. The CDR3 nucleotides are TGTGCCAGCAGCTTGTGGCTAGCCGCAGAGGCCCAGTACTTC. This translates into CASSLWLAAEAQYF.

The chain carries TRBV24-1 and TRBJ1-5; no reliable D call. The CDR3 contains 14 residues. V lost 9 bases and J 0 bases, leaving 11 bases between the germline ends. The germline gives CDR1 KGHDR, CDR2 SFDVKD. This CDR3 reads CATGPRYSNQPQHF. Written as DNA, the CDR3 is TGTGCCACCGGACCCCGGTATAGCAATCAGCCCCAGCATTTT.

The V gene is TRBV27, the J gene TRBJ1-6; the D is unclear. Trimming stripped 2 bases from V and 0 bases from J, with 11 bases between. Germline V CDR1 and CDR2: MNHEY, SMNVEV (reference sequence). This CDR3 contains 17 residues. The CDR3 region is CASSLETSPSYNSPLHF. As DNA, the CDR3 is TGTGCCAGCAGTTTAGAAACATCACCCTCCTATAATTCACCCCTCCACTTT.

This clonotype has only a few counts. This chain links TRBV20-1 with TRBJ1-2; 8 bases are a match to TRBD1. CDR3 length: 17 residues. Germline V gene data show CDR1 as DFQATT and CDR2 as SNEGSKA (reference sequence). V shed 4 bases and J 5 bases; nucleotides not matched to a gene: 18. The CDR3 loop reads CSANSGQGKTRRYGYTF. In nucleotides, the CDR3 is TGCAGTGCTAATAGTGGACAGGGCAAAACCCGTAGATATGGCTACACCTTC.

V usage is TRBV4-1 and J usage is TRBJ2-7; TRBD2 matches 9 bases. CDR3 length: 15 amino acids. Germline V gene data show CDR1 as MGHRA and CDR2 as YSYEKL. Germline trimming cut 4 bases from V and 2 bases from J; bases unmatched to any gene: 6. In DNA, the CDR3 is TGCGCCAGCAGCCTCCCCGGACTAGCGACCTACGAGCAGTACTTC. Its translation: CASSLPGLATYEQYF.

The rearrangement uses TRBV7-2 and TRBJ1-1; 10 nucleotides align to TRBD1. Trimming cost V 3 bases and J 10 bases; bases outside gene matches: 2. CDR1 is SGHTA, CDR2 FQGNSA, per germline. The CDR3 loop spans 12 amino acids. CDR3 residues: CASSFGTGVAFF. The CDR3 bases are TGTGCCAGCAGCTTTGGGACAGGGGTAGCTTTCTTT. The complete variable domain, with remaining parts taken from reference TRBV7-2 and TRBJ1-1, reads GAGVSQSPSNKVTEKGKDVELRCDPISGHTALYWYRQSLGQGLEFLIYFQGNSAPDKSGLPSDRFSAERTGGSVSTLTIQRTQQEDSAVYLCASSFGTGVAFFGQGTRLTVV.

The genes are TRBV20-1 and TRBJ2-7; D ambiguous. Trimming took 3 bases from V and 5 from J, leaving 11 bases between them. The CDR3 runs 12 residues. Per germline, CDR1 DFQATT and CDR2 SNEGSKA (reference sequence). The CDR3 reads CSASPRRNEQYF. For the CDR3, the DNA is TGCAGTGCTAGTCCTAGAAGGAACGAGCAGTACTTC.